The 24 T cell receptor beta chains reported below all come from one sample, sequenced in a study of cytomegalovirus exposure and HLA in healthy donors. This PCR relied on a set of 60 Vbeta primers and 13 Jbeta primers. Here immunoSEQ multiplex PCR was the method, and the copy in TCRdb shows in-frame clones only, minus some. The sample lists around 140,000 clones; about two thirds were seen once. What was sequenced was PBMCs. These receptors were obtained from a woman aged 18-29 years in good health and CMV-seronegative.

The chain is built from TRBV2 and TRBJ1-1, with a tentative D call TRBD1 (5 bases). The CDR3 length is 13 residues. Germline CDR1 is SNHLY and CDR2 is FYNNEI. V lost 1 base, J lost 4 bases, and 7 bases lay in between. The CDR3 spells CASSEGGTTEAFF. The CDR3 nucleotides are TGTGCCAGCAGTGAAGGGGGCACCACTGAAGCTTTCTTT.

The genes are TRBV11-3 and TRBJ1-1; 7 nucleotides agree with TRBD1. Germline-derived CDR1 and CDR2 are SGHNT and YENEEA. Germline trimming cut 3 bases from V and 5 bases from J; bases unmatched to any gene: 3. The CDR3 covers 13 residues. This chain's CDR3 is CASSFSGGTEAFF. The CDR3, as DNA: TGTGCCAGCAGCTTTTCAGGGGGGACTGAAGCTTTCTTT.

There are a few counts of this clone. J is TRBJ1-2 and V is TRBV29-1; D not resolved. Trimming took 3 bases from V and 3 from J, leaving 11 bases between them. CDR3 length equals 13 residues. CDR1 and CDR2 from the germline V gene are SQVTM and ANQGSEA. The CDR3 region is CSVDPEGHYGYTF. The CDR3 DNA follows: TGCAGCGTTGACCCCGAGGGCCACTATGGCTACACCTTC.

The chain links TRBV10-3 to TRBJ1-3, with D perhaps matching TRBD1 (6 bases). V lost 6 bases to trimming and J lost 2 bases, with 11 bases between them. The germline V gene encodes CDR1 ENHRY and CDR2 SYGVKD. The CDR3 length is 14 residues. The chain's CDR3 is CAISTDRTGNTIYF. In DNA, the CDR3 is TGTGCCATCAGCACGGACAGAACTGGAAACACCATATATTTT.

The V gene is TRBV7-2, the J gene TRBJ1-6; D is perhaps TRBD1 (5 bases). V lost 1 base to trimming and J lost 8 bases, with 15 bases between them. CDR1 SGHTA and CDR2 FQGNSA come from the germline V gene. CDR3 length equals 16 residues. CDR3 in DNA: TGTGCCAGCAGCTTAGTTGTGGTCAGGGCTGATTCACCCCTCCACTTT. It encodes CASSLVVVRADSPLHF.

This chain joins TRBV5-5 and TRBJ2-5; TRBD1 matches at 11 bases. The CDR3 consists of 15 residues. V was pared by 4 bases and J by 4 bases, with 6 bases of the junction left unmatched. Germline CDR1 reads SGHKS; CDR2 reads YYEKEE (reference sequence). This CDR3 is CASSADRGRTETQYF. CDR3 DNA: TGTGCCAGCAGCGCGGACAGGGGGCGTACAGAGACCCAGTACTTC. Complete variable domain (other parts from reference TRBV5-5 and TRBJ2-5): DAGVTQSPTHLIKTRGQQVTLRCSPISGHKSVSWYQQVLGQGPQFIFQYYEKEERGRGNFPDRFSARQFPNYSSELNVNALLLGDSALYLCASSADRGRTETQYFGPGTRLLVL.

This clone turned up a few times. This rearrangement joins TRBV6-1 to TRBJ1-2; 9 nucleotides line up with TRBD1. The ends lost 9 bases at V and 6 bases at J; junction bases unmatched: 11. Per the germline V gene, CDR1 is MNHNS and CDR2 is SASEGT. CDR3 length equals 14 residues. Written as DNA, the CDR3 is TGTGCCAGTTCGCGGGGACAGGGCGCGGATGGCTACACCTTC. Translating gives CASSRGQGADGYTF.

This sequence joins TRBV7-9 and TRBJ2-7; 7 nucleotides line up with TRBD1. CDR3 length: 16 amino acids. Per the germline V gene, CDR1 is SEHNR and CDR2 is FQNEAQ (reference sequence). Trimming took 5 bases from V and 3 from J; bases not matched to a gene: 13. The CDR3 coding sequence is TGTGCCAGCAGCCCTCTAACGGGGACAGTCATCTACGAGCAGTACTTC. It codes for CASSPLTGTVIYEQYF.

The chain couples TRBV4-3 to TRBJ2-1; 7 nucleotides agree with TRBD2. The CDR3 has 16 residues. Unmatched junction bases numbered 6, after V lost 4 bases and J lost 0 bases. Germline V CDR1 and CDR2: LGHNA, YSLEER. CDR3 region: CASSPRGGSSYNEQFF. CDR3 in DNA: TGCGCCAGCAGCCCCCGGGGAGGGAGCTCCTACAATGAGCAGTTCTTC.

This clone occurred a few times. The CDR3: CASRAGGGYEQYF. In nucleotides, the CDR3 is TGTGCCAGCAGAGCTGGGGGAGGCTACGAGCAGTACTTC. This rearrangement joins TRBV7-8 to TRBJ2-7, with D possibly matching TRBD2 (6 bases). The CDR3 sequence is 13 residues long. The ends were cut back, 6 bases at V and 3 bases at J, with 12 bases in the middle. CDR1 is SGHVS and CDR2 is FQNEAQ in the germline V gene.

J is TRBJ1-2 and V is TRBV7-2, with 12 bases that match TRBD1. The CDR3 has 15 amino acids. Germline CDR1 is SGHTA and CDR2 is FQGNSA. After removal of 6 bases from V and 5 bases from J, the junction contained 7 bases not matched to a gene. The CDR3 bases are TGTGCCAGCAGTCCGGGACAGGGGGCGGTGTATGGCTACACCTTC. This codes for CASSPGQGAVYGYTF.

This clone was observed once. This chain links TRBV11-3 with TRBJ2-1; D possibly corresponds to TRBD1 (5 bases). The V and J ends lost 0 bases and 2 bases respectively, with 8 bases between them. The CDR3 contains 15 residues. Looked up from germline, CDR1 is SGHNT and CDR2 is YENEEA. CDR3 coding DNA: TGTGCCAGCAGCTTAGACCAGGGTACCTACAATGAGCAGTTCTTC. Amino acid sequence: CASSLDQGTYNEQFF.

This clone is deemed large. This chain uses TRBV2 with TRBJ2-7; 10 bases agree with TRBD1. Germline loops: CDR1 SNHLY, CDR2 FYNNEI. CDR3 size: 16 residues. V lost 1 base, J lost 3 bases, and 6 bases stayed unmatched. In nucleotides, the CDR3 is TGTGCCAGCAGTGAAGGGGACAGGGGTTTGGGCTACGAGCAGTACTTC. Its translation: CASSEGDRGLGYEQYF.

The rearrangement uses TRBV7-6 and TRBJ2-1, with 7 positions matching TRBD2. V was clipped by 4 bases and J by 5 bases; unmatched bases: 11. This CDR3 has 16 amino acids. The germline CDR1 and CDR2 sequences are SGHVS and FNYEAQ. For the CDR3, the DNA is TGTGCCAGCAGCTCGGCGGGGGTGGTGGGGAACAATGAGCAGTTCTTC. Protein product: CASSSAGVVGNNEQFF. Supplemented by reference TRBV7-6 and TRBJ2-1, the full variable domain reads GAGVSQSPRYKVTKRGQDVALRCDPISGHVSLYWYRQALGQGPEFLTYFNYEAQQDKSGLPNDRFSAERPEGSISTLTIQRTEQRDSAMYRCASSSAGVVGNNEQFFGPGTRLTVL.

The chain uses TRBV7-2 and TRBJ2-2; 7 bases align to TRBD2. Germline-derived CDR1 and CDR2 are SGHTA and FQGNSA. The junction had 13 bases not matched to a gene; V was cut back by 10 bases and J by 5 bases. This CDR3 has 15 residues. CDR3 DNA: TGTGCCACCGCAGCCCGGGGGGTTTCAACCGGGGAGCTGTTTTTT. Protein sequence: CATAARGVSTGELFF.

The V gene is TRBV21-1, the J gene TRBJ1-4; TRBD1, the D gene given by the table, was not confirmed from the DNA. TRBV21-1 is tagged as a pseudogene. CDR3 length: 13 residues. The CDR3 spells CASSKAEDQKLFF. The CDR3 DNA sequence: TGTGCCAGCAGCAAAGCCGAAGATCAGAAACTGTTTTTT.

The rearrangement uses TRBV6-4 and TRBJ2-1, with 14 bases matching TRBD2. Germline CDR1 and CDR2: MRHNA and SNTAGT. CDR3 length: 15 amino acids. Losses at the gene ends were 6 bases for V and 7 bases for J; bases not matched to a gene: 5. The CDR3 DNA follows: TGTGCCAGCAGCCCCGGGACTAGCGGGGGAAATGAGCAGTTCTTC. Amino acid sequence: CASSPGTSGGNEQFF.

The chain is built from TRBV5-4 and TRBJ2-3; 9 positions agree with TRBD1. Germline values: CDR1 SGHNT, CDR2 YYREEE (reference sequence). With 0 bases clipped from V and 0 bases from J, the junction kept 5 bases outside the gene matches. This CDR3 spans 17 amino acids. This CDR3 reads CASSLGGTGPSTDTQYF. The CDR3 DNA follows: TGTGCCAGCAGCTTGGGAGGGACAGGGCCTAGCACAGATACGCAGTATTTT.

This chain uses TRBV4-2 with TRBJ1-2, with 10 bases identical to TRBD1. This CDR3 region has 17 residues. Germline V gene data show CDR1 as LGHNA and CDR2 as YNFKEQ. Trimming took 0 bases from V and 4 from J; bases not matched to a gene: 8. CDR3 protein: CASSQDPSTGGSYGYTF. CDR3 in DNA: TGTGCCAGCAGCCAAGATCCTTCGACAGGGGGCAGCTATGGCTACACCTTC.

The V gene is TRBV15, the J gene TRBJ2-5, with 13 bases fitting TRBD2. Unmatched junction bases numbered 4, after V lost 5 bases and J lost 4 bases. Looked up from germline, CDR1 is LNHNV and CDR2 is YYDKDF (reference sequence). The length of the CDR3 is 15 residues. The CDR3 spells CATSRTSGRRETQYF. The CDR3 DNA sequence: TGTGCCACCAGCCGGACTAGCGGGAGAAGAGAGACCCAGTACTTC.

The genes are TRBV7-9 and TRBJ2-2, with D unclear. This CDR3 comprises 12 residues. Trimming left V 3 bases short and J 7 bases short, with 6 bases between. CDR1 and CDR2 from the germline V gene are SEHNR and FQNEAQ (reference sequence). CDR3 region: CASSLLNGELFF. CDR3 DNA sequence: TGTGCCAGCAGCTTGCTAAACGGGGAGCTGTTTTTT.

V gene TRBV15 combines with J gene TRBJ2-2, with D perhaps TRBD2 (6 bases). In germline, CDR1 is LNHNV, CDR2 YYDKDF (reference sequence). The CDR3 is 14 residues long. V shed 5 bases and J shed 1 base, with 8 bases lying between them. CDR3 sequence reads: CATSGLLNTGELFF. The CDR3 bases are TGTGCCACCAGCGGACTATTGAACACCGGGGAGCTGTTTTTT.

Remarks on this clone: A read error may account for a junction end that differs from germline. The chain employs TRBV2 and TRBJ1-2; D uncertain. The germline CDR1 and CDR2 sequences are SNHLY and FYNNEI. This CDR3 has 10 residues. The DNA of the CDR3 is TGTGCCAGCAGTGAAGAGACATTTACATTC. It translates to CASSEETFTF.

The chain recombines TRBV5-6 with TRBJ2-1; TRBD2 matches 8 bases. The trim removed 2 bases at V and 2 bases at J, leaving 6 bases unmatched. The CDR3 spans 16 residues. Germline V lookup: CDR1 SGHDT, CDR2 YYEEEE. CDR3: CASSFRAGVPYNEQFF. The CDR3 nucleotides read TGTGCCAGCAGCTTCCGAGCGGGAGTCCCCTACAATGAGCAGTTCTTC.